This TCR beta chain was recorded in a study of cytomegalovirus exposure and HLA in healthy donors. On the study more broadly: Samples from HLA-typed donors yielded about 85 million unique TCRs in an early data release.

Both 60 Vbeta primers and 13 Jbeta primers went into the PCR. As processed by the authors: Some 80 million unique TCR beta chains, roughly 11 million shared, were counted in a later analysis. The repertoire was sequenced with immunoSEQ multiplex PCR; TCRdb's copy has only in-frame clones and lacks some. The V and J calls and clone size were taken over from that table, and D and trimming were inferred from the DNA. Its clone listing holds approximately 70,000 clones. Study-wide results and limits: Roughly uniform depth of sequencing across donors was assumed in presence/absence analyses. A later analysis revealed that TCR association rates differed between HLA loci, peaking at DRB1 and bottoming out at HLA-C.

The CDR3 runs 14 residues. Germline V gene sequence: CDR1 SQVTM, CDR2 ANQGSEA. V was clipped by 5 bases and J by 1 base; unmatched bases: 7. Comments on this clone: The antigen is undetermined.

The source is a female donor in good health and CMV-seropositive. The specimen sequenced was PBMCs. The rearrangement links TRBV29-1 to TRBJ2-7; TRBD1 agrees at 8 bases. The CDR3 bases are TGCAGCGTTATCGATACAGGGGGTTCCTACGAGCAGTACTTC. Protein sequence: CSVIDTGGSYEQYF.